This TCR beta chain was captured by sequencing in a study of metastatic and nonmetastatic thyroid tumors. The wider study: Samples came from malignant and benign thyroid patients, and repertoires were compared across blood and tumor or nodule tissue. Study results and limitations: Patients with malignant thyroid tumors reportedly had significantly higher TCR beta diversity than those with benign nodules, in blood and tumor.

Original processing methods: A classifier of distant metastasis in papillary thyroid cancer was built from CDR3 differences (across clinicopathological groups). With MiXCR, TCRdb called clones anew from the PCR reads. None of the V and J calls come from the authors' own analysis; TCRdb made them. The table includes about 35,000 clones, roughly 17% detected once. This clone showed up many times. Its cognate antigen is unknown. All patients reached thyroid surgery having received no treatment beforehand. The CDR3 consists of 14 residues. The germline gives CDR1 LNHNV, CDR2 YYDKDF (reference sequence). Deletions cut 5 bases from V and 11 bases from J, with 16 bases between.

Sequenced: blood. The sequence derives from a male donor with papillary thyroid cancer or a benign thyroid nodule (not recorded which). Some clones in this sample may be carry-over from other donors' samples. The chain joins TRBV15 to TRBJ1-6, with a tentative D call TRBD1 (6 bases). This CDR3 is CATSGGGGMAPLHF. For the CDR3, the DNA is TGTGCCACCAGCGGAGGGGGTGGGATGGCACCCCTCCACTTT.